The T cell receptor (beta chain) described here comes from a study of T cell repertoires in cytomegalovirus infection. Study background: Selected CMV epitopes included recently identified HLA-C-restricted ones as well as well-studied HLA-B-restricted ones. CMV infection and matching HLA type were both indicated by public TCR beta signatures. Study observations and caveats: The response measured ex vivo was dominated by TCR beta clonotypes (HLA-C-restricted and CMV-specific). Summed public TCR beta family frequency identified CMV carriers bearing the relevant HLA.

V was pared by 3 bases and J by 4 bases, with 12 bases between. In germline, CDR1 is SGHTA, CDR2 FQGNSA. CDR3 length: 14 amino acids. This clonotype was counted ten times or more. Its antigen is still unknown. TCRdb fed the reads into MiXCR, producing one record per CDR3 protein. This table holds 90,000 to 110,000 distinct CDR3 sequences, less than 30% found once. This material consisted of CD8+ T cells from cultured PBMCs, taken from culture after CMV antigen stimulation. This clonotype was obtained from a human donor in good health (CMV status not recorded). Some clones in this sample may be carry-over from other donors' samples. The gene calls are TRBV7-2 and TRBJ1-2, with D tentatively TRBD1 (5 bases). CDR3 coding DNA: TGTGCCAGCAGCTTTTCAAGGGGAATCTATGGCTACACCTTC. Its translation: CASSFSRGIYGYTF.